Given below is one TCR beta chain in context. This clonotype was detected only a few times. Its antigen remains undetermined. Within one base of it there is no much larger clone, and no base qualities were kept. Library preparation used multiplex PCR. TCRdb shows the sequencer as Illumina HiSeq 4000. TCR beta libraries were built with iRepertoire HTBI primers and Arm-PCR amplification of CDR3 regions. PCR products were gel purified before sequencing. In the authors' own workflow: A total of roughly 58 TRBV and some 13 TRBJ segments were identified across samples and were used for gene usage analysis of CDR3 amino acid clonotypes. COPE and FqMerger were used to merge filtered high-quality paired reads into contigs. BLAST was used to align contigs to the IMGT TRBV, TRBD and TRBJ reference genes, and CDR3 was defined following IMGT. Clonotypes above 0.1% frequency were classified as highly expanded clones. Shannon entropy served as the measure of repertoire diversity, while the Gini coefficient captured V-J evenness. A clonotype was considered public if more than one individual shared it. TCRdb reran the public reads through fastp at Q25 and MiXCR, keeping productive beta chains. CDR3 protein duplicates are merged, each entry listing the most common genes and DNA. TCRdb, not the authors, supplied the V and J calls. The sample profile shows some 430,000 distinct CDR3 sequences; 20% to 25% of them were found once. The ten top clones hold less than 9% of the sample.

V is shortened by 2 bases, J by 4 bases, and the region joining them spans 9 bases. According to the germline V gene (reference sequence), CDR1 reads LGHDT and CDR2 reads YNNKEL. Including cysteine and phenylalanine, the CDR3 has 13 amino acids. Of all the DNA, just the CDR3 is kept, 39 bases in frame from base 1. The time point label here, explained by the study, means: persistent/refractory GD, antithyroid drugs over 5 years with positive TRAb. For both TCR sequencing and RNA sequencing, RNA was extracted from PBMCs in TRIzol. Graves' disease was diagnosed according to American Thyroid Association guidelines. Patients for the study were recruited at an endocrinology department in Xi'an, China. From each patient, about 8.9 milliliters of peripheral blood was collected into an EDTA anticoagulant tube. Ficoll Paque Plus density gradient separation was used to isolate PBMCs, and no further T cell sorting was done. RNA quality was checked with an Agilent 2100 Bioanalyzer and agarose gel, and concentration with a NanoDrop 2000.

This entry belongs to a study of regulatory T cells in long-lasting Graves disease (dated by TCRdb to 2020 to 2023). For the study in its entirety: Persistent Graves' disease meant more than 5 years of antithyroid drug treatment with TSH receptor autoantibodies that stayed positive. Peripheral blood TCR sequencing and RNA sequencing compared persistent Graves' disease patients with newly diagnosed Graves' disease patients. The study was conducted in China and was registered as a clinical trial. TCR sequencing covered roughly 13 persistent and around 20 newly diagnosed Graves' disease patients, 33 samples in total. Antithyroid drugs had been taken for about 10.3 years on average by persistent Graves' disease patients in the clinical cohort. General findings and caveats noted by the study authors: As a limitation, the authors acknowledged that the small sample size may reduce accuracy. The study examined only peripheral blood because the primary lesion, thyroid tissue, could not be accessed. Sequencing and analysis were limited to the TCR beta chain. Persistent patients shared more public clonotypes among themselves (approximately 2,500) than newly diagnosed patients did (about 970). Preferential use of TRBV28, TRBJ1-2 and TRBJ2-5 was observed in persistent disease, whereas TRBV20-1 and TRBJ2-1 were favored in newly diagnosed disease. Lower TCR Shannon entropy and fewer highly expanded clones were observed in persistent Graves' disease patients than in newly diagnosed patients, which suggested clonal expansion.

Here the chain combines TRBV3-1 and TRBJ2-7; the D gene lacks a confident call. The receptor was isolated from a female donor with Graves disease. The input for sequencing was peripheral blood mononuclear cells (PBMCs), taken when the disease was refractory, from a patient treated with antithyroid drugs. The DNA sequence reads TGTGCCAGCAGCCAAATCGACGGGTACGAGCAGTACTTC. The translation is CASSQIDGYEQYF.